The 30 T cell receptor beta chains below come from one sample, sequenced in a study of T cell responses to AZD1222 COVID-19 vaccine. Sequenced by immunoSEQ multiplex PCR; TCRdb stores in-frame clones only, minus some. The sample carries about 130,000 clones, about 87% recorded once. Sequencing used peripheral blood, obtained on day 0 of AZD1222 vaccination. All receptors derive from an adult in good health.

In DNA, the CDR3 is TGTGCCAGCAGCTCGCCGGCAAGGACAAGCTACGAGCAGTACTTC. Protein: CASSSPARTSYEQYF. The J gene is TRBJ2-7, the V gene TRBV11-2; D might be TRBD1 (5 bases). Trimming took off 4 bases at V and 3 bases at J, with 16 bases between the two ends. Germline V lookup: CDR1 SGHAT, CDR2 FQNNGV. The CDR3 loop spans 15 amino acids.

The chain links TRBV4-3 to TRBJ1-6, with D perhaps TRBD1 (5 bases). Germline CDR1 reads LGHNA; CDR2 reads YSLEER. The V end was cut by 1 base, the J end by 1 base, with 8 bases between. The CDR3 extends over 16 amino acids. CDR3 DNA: TGCGCCAGCAGCCAAGCGCAGGGATCCTATAATTCACCCCTCCACTTT. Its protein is CASSQAQGSYNSPLHF.

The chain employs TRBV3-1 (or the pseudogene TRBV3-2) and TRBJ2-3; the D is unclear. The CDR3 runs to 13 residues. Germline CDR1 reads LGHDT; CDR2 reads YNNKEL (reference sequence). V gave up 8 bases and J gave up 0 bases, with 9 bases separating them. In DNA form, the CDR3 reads TGTGCCAGCCACCTAGGGAGCACAGATACGCAGTATTTT. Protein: CASHLGSTDTQYF.

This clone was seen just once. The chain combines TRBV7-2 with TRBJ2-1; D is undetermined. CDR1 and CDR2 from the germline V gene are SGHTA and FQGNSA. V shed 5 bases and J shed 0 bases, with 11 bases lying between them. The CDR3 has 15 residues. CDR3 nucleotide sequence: TGTGCCAGCAGCCGGAGCCGGAACTCCTACAATGAGCAGTTCTTC. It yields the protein CASSRSRNSYNEQFF.

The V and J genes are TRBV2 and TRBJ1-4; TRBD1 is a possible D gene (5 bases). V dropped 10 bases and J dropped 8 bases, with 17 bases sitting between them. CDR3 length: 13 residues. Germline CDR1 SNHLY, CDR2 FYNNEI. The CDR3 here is CATQTGTAEKLFF. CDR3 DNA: TGTGCCACCCAAACCGGGACGGCCGAAAAACTGTTTTTT. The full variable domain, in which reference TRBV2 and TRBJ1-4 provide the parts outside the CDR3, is EPEVTQTPSHQVTQMGQEVILRCVPISNHLYFYWYRQILGQKVEFLVSFYNNEISEKSEIFDDQFSVERPDGSNFTLKIRSTKLEDSAMYFCATQTGTAEKLFFGSGTQLSVL.

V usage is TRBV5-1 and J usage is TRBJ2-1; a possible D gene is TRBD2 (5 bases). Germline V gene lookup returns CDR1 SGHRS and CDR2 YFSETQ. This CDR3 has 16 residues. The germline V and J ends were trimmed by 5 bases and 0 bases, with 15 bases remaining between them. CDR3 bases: TGCGCCAGCAGGACTACCGGAATGAGCTCCTACAATGAGCAGTTCTTC. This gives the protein CASRTTGMSSYNEQFF. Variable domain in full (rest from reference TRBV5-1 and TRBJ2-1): KAGVTQTPRYLIKTRGQQVTLSCSPISGHRSVSWYQQTPGQGLQFLFEYFSETQRNKGNFPGRFSGRQFSNSRSEMNVSTLELGDSALYLCASRTTGMSSYNEQFFGPGTRLTVL.

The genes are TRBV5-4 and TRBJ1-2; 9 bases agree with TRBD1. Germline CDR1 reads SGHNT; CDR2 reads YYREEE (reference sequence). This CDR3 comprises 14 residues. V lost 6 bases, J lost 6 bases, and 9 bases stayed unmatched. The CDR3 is CASTLRTGVDGYTF. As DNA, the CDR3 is TGTGCCAGCACGCTGAGGACAGGGGTAGATGGCTACACCTTC.

CDR3 coding DNA: TGCAGCGTTGGGCACAACACCTACGAGCAGTACTTC. Amino acids: CSVGHNTYEQYF. This chain joins TRBV29-1 and TRBJ2-7; D remains ambiguous. This CDR3 is built from 12 residues. Looked up from germline, CDR1 is SQVTM and CDR2 is ANQGSEA. V was cut by 4 bases and J by 2 bases, with 9 bases left in between.

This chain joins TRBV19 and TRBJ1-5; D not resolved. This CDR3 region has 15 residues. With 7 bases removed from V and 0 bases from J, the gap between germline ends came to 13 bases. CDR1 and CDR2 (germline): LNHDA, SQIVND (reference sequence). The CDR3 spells CASIKSDPSNQPQHF. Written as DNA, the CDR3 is TGTGCCAGTATTAAATCTGACCCTAGCAATCAGCCCCAGCATTTT.

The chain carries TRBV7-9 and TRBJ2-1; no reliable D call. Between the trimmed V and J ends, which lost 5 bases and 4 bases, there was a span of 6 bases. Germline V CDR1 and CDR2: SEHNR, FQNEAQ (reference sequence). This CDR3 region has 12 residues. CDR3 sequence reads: CASSPLYNEQFF. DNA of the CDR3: TGTGCCAGCAGCCCCCTGTACAATGAGCAGTTCTTC.

The CDR3 here is CASSDRGTDTQYF. The CDR3 bases are TGTGCCAGTAGTGACAGGGGTACAGATACGCAGTATTTT. V gene TRBV19 combines with J gene TRBJ2-3, with 8 bases aligning to TRBD1. Germline CDR1 is LNHDA and CDR2 is SQIVND (reference sequence). V gave up 5 bases and J gave up 3 bases; unmatched junction bases: 1. This CDR3 is 13 amino acids long. Supplemented by reference TRBV19 and TRBJ2-3, the full variable domain reads DGGITQSPKYLFRKEGQNVTLSCEQNLNHDAMYWYRQDPGQGLRLIYYSQIVNDFQKGDIAEGYSVSREKKESFPLTVTSAQKNPTAFYLCASSDRGTDTQYFGPGTRLTVL.

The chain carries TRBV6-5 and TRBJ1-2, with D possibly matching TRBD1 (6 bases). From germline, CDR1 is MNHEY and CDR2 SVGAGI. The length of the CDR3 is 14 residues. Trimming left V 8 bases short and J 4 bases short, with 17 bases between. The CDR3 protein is CASRNAETGYGYTF. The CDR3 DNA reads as TGTGCCAGCCGCAACGCCGAGACAGGCTATGGCTACACCTTC.

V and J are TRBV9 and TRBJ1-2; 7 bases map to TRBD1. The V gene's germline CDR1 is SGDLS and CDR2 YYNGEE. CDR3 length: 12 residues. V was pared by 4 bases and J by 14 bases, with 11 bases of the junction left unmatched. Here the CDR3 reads CASSSLRGSGTF. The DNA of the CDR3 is TGTGCCAGCAGCTCTCTCAGGGGGTCGGGGACCTTC.

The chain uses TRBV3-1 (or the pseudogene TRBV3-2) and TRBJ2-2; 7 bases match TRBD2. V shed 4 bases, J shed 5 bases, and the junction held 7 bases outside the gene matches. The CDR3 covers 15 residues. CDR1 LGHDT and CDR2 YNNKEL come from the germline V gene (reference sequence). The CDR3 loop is CASSPTSGATGELFF. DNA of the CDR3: TGTGCCAGCAGCCCCACGAGCGGGGCAACCGGGGAGCTGTTTTTT.

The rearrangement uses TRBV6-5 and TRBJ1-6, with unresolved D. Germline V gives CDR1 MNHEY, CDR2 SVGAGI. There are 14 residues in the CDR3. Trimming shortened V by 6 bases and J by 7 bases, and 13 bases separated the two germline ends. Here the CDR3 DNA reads TGTGCCAGCAGGTTTGTCGGACCGAATTCACCCCTCCACTTT. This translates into CASRFVGPNSPLHF.

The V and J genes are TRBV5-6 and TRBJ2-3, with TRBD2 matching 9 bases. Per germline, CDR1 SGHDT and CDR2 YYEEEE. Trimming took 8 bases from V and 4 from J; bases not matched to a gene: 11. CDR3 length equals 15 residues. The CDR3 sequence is CASQALAGAPDTQYF. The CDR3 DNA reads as TGTGCCAGTCAAGCATTAGCGGGAGCGCCAGATACGCAGTATTTT. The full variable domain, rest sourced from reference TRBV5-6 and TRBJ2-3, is DAGVTQSPTHLIKTRGQQVTLRCSPKSGHDTVSWYQQALGQGPQFIFQYYEEEERQRGNFPDRFSGHQFPNYSSELNVNALLLGDSALYLCASQALAGAPDTQYFGPGTRLTVL.

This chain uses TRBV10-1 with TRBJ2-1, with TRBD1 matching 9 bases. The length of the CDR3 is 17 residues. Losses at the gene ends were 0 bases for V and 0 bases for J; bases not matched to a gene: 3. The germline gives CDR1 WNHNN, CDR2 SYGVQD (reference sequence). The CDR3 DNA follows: TGCGCCAGCAGTGAGTCGTGGGACAGGGCCTCCTACAATGAGCAGTTCTTC. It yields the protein CASSESWDRASYNEQFF.

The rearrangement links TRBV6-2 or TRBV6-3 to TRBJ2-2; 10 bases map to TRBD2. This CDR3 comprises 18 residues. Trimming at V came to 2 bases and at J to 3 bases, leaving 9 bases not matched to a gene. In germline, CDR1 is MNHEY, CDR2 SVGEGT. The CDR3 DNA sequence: TGTGCCAGCAGTTACGTACTAGCGGGACCCCTCCACACCGGGGAGCTGTTTTTT. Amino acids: CASSYVLAGPLHTGELFF.

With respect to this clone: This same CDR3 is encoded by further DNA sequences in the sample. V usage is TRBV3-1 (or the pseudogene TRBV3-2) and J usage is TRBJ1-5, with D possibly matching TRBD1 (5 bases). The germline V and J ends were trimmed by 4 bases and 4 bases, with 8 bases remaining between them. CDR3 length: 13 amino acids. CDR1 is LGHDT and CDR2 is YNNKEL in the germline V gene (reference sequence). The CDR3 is CASSPGGNQPQHF. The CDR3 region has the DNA TGTGCCAGCAGCCCCGGGGGGAATCAGCCCCAGCATTTT.

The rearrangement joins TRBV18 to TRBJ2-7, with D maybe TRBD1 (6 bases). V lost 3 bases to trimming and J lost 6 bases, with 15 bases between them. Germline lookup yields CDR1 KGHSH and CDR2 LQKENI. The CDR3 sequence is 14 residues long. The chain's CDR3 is CASSPGAGAFEQYF. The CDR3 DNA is TGTGCCAGCTCACCGGGCGCAGGGGCTTTCGAGCAGTACTTC. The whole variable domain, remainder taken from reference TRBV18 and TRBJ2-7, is NAGVMQNPRHLVRRRGQEARLRCSPMKGHSHVYWYRQLPEEGLKFMVYLQKENIIDESGMPKERFSAEFPKEGPSILRIQQVVRGDSAAYFCASSPGAGAFEQYFGPGTRLTVT.

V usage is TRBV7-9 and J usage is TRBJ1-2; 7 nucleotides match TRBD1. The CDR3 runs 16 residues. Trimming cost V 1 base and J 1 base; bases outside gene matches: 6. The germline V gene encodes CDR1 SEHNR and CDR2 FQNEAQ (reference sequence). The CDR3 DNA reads TGTGCCAGCAGCTTAGGGCGGACAGGACTTAACTATGGCTACACCTTC. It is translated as CASSLGRTGLNYGYTF.

The DNA for the CDR3 is TGCGCCAGCAGCCAAGAAGGATCCGGGACTAGCGGGAATGAGCAGTTCTTC. Translated: CASSQEGSGTSGNEQFF. The V gene is TRBV4-1, the J gene TRBJ2-1; 12 nucleotides align to TRBD2. Trimming cost V 0 bases and J 7 bases; bases outside gene matches: 7. The CDR3 has 17 residues. CDR1 and CDR2 from the germline V gene are MGHRA and YSYEKL.

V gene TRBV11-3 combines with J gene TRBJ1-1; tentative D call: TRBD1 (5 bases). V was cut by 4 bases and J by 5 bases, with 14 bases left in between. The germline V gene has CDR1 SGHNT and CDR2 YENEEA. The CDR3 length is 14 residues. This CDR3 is CASSSGPLGTEAFF. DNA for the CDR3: TGTGCCAGCAGCTCGGGGCCCCTAGGAACTGAAGCTTTCTTT.

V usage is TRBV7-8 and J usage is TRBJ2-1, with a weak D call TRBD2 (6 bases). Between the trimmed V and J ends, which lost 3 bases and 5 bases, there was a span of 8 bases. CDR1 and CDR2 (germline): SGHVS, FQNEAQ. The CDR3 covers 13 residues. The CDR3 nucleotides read TGTGCCAGCAGCTTGCGGGGAGACAATGAGCAGTTCTTC. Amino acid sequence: CASSLRGDNEQFF.

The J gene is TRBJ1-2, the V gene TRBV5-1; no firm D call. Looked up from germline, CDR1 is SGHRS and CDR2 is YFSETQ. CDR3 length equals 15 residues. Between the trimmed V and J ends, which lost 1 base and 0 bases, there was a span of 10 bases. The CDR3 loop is CASSLQPTPNYGYTF. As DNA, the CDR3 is TGCGCCAGCAGCTTGCAGCCTACTCCTAACTATGGCTACACCTTC.

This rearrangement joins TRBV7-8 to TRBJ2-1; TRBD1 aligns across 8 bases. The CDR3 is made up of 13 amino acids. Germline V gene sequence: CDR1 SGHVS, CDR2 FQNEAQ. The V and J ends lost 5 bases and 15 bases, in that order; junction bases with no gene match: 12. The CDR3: CASSAAQGAEAFF. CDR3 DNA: TGTGCCAGCAGCGCTGCGCAGGGGGCAGAAGCGTTCTTC.

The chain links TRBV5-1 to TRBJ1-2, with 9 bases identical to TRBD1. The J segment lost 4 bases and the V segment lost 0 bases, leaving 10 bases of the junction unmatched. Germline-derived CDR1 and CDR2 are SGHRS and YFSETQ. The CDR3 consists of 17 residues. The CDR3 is CASSLAGQGFALYGYTF. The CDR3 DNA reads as TGCGCCAGCAGCTTGGCCGGACAGGGGTTTGCTCTCTATGGCTACACCTTC.

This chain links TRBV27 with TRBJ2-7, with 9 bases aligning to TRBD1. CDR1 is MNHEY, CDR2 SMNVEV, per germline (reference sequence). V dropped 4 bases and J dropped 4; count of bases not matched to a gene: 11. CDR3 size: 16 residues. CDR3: CASSYTLTGGRYEQYF. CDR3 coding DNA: TGTGCCAGCAGTTACACCCTCACAGGGGGCAGGTACGAGCAGTACTTC.

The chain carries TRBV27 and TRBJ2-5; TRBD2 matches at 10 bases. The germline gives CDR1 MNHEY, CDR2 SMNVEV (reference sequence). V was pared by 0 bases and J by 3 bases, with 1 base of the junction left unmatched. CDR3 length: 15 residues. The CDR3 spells CASSLSLAGEETQYF. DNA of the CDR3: TGTGCCAGCAGTTTATCGCTAGCGGGAGAAGAGACCCAGTACTTC.

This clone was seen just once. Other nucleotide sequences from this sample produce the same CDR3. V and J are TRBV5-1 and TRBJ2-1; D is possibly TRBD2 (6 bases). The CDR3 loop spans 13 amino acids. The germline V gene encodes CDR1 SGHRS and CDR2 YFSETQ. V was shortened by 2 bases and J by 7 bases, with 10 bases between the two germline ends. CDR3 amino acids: CASSFGGRNEQFF. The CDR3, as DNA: TGCGCCAGCAGCTTCGGGGGAAGGAATGAGCAGTTCTTC.